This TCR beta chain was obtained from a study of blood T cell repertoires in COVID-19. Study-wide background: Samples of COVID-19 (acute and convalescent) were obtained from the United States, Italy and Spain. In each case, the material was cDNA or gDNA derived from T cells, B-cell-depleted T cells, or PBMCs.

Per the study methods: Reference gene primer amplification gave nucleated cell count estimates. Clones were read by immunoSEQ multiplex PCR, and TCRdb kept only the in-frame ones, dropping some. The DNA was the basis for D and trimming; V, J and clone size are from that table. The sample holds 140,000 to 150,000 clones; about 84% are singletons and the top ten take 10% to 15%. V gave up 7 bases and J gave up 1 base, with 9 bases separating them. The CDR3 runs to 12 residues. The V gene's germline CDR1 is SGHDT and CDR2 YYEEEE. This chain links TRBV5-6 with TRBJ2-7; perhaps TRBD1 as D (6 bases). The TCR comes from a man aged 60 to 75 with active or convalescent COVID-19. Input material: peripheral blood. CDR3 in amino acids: CASEDSSYEQYF. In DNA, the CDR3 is TGTGCCAGCGAGGACAGTTCCTACGAGCAGTACTTC.